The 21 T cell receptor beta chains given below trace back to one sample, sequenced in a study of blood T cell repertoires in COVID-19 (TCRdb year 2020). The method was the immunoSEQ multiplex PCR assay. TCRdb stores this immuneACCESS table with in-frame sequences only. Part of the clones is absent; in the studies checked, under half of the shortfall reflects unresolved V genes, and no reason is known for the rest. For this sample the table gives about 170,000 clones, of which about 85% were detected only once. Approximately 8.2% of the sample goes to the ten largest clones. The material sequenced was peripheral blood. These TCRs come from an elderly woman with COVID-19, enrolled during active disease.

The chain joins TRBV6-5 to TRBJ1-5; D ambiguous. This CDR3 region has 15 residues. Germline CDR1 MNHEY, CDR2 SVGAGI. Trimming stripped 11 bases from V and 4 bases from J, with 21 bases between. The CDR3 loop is CAAAGGSSPNQPQHF. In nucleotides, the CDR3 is TGTGCCGCCGCCGGAGGTTCCTCGCCAAATCAGCCCCAGCATTTT.

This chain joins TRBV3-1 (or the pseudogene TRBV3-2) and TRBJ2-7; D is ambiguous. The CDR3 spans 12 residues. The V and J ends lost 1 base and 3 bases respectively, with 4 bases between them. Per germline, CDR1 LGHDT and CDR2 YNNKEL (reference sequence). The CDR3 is CASSQVVYEQYF. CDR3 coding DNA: TGTGCCAGCAGCCAAGTCGTCTACGAGCAGTACTTC.

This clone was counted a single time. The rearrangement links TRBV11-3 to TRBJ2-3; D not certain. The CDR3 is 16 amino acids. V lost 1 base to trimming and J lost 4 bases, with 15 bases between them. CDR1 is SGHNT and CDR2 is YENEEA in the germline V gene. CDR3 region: CASSLGRTPGSDTQYF. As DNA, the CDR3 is TGTGCCAGCAGCTTAGGTCGCACTCCCGGGTCAGATACGCAGTATTTT.

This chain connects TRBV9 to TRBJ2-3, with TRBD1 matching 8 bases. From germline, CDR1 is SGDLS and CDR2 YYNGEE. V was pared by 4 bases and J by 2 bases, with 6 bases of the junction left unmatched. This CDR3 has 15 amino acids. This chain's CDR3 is CASSPRQGTTDTQYF. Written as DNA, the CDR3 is TGTGCCAGCAGCCCGCGACAGGGGACCACAGATACGCAGTATTTT.

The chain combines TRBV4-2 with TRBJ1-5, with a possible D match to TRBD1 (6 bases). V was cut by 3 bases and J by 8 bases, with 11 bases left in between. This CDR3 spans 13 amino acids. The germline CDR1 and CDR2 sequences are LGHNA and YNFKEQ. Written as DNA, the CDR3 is TGTGCCAGCAGCCAGGGAGCAGGGGAGCCCCAGCATTTT. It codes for CASSQGAGEPQHF.

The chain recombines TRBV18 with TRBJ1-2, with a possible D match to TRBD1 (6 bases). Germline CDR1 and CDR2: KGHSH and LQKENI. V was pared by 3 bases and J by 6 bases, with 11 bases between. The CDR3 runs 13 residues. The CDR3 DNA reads TGTGCCAGCTCACCTGGGGGCGAGAATGGCTACACCTTC. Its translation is CASSPGGENGYTF.

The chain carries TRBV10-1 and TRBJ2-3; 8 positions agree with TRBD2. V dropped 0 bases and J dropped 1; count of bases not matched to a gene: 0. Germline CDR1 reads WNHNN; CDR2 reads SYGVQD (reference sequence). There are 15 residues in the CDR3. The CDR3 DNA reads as TGCGCCAGCAGTGAGTCCGGGGGGGGCACAGATACGCAGTATTTT. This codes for CASSESGGGTDTQYF.

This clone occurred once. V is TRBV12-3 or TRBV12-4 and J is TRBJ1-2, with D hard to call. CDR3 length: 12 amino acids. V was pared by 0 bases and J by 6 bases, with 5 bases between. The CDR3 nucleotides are TGTGCCAGCAGTTTAGCGTTCGATGGCTACACCTTC. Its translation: CASSLAFDGYTF.

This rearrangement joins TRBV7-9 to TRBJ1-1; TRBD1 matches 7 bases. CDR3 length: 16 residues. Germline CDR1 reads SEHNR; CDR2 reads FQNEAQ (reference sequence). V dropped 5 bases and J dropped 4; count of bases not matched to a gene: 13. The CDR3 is CASSRNTGARGTEAFF. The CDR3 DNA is TGTGCCAGCAGCCGAAATACAGGGGCGCGGGGCACTGAAGCTTTCTTT.

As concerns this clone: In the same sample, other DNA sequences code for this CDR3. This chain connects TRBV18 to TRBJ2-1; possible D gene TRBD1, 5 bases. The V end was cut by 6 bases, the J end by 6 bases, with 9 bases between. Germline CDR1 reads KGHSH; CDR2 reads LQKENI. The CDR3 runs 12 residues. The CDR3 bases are TGTGCCAGCTCGCCTGACAGCAATGAGCAGTTCTTC. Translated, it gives CASSPDSNEQFF.

The CDR3 DNA is TGCGCCAGCGGGGGGACCGACGCAGATACGCAGTATTTT. Translated, it gives CASGGTDADTQYF. V is TRBV5-1 and J is TRBJ2-3; D is possibly TRBD2 (6 bases). The CDR3 is made up of 13 amino acids. The germline V and J ends were trimmed by 7 bases and 4 bases, with 13 bases remaining between them. The germline V gene has CDR1 SGHRS and CDR2 YFSETQ.

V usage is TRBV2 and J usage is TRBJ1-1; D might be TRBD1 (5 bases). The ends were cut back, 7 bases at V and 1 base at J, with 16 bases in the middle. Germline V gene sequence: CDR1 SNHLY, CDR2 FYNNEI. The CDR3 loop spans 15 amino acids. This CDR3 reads CASKVLGHTNTEAFF. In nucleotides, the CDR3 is TGTGCCAGCAAGGTTTTAGGACACACGAACACTGAAGCTTTCTTT.

CDR3 bases: TGCGCCAGCAGCTTCTCACTAGCGGGAGGGCCGGAGACCCAGTACTTC. It encodes CASSFSLAGGPETQYF. The chain combines TRBV5-1 with TRBJ2-5, with TRBD2 matching over 13 bases. Trimming removed 2 bases from V and 5 bases from J; junction bases left unmatched: 6. Germline V lookup: CDR1 SGHRS, CDR2 YFSETQ. CDR3 length: 16 amino acids.

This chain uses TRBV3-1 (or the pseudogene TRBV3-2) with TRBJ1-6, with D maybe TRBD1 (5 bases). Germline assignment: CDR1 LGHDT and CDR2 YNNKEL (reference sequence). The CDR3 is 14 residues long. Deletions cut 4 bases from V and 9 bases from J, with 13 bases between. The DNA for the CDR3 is TGTGCCAGCAGCCCACAGGTGCGGAGTTCACCCCTCCACTTT. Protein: CASSPQVRSSPLHF.

The CDR3 reads CASKRGQGSYEQYF. In nucleotides, the CDR3 is TGTGCCAGCAAGCGTGGACAGGGCTCCTACGAGCAGTACTTC. The chain is built from TRBV25-1 and TRBJ2-7; 8 bases match TRBD1. J lost 0 bases, V lost 7 bases, and 5 bases had no gene match. Germline CDR1 MGHDK, CDR2 SYGVNS. This CDR3 is built from 14 residues.

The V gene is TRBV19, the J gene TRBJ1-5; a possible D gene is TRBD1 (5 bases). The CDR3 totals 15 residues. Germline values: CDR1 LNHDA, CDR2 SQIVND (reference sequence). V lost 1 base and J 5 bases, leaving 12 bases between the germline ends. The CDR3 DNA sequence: TGTGCCAGTAGTATAGGACAGCTTTTGCATCAGCCCCAGCATTTT. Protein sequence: CASSIGQLLHQPQHF.

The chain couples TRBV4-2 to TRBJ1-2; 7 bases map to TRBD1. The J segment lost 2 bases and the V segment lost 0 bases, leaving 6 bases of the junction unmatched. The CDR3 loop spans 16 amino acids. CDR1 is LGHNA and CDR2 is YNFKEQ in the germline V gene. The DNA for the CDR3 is TGTGCCAGCAGCCAAGATGGCACAGGGGCGAACTATGGCTACACCTTC. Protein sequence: CASSQDGTGANYGYTF.

CDR3 sequence (DNA): TGTGCCAGCAGTCCGACACACTCTGGGGCCAACGTCCTGACTTTC. As protein: CASSPTHSGANVLTF. This chain links TRBV27 with TRBJ2-6, with D unresolved. This CDR3 comprises 15 residues. CDR1 MNHEY and CDR2 SMNVEV come from the germline V gene (reference sequence). V lost 5 bases to trimming and J lost 0 bases, with 8 bases between them.

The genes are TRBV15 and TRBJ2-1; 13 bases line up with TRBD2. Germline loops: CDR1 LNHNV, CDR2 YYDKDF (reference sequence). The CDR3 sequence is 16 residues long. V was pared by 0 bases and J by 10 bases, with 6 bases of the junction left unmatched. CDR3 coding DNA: TGTGCCACCAGCAGAGATGGACTAGCGGGAGTGGCGGAGCAGTTCTTC. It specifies CATSRDGLAGVAEQFF.

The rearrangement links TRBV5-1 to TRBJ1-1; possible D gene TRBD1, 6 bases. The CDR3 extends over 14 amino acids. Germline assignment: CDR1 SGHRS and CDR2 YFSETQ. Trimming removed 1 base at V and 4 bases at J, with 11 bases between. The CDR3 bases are TGCGCCAGCAGCTTGCTGGGGGCCGGCACTGAAGCTTTCTTT. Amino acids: CASSLLGAGTEAFF.

The CDR3 protein is CASSFDRVSRETQYF. In DNA, the CDR3 is TGTGCCAGCAGTTTCGACAGGGTCAGTCGCGAGACCCAGTACTTC. The chain uses TRBV6-5 and TRBJ2-5; TRBD1 matches at 7 bases. The CDR3 has 15 residues. Germline V CDR1 and CDR2: MNHEY, SVGAGI. The V gene end was trimmed by 4 bases and the J gene end by 5 bases; junction bases not matched to a gene: 10.